A selection of T cell receptor beta chains follows, all from one sample in a study of immune cell composition in non-small cell lung cancer. Assay: immunoSEQ multiplex PCR; the TCRdb copy retains only in-frame clones and omits some. Of around 16,000 clones listed, about three quarters are singletons. This sample was also put to use in a study of CD4 T cells in lung cancer.

Material: non-adjacent lung tissue. These receptors were obtained from a human donor with non-small cell lung cancer. Each CDR3 is given with its conserved first and last residue. A D gene is named only where the DNA matches it firmly. Not all rows give a size; the values are once, few, many and, for expanded clones, a class.

j_gene	abundance	v_gene	d_gene	CDR3aa	CDR3nt
TRBJ2-7	once	TRBV7-8	-	CASSSAGTRGEQYF	TGTGCCAGCAGCTCAGCCGGGACAAGGGGAGAGCAGTACTTC
TRBJ2-1	-	TRBV11-3	TRBD2	CASSSRLAGYYNEQFF	TGTGCCAGCAGCTCCCGACTAGCGGGGTATTACAATGAGCAGTTCTTC
TRBJ1-2	-	TRBV2	-	CASSEGLRRGYTF	TGTGCCAGCAGTGAGGGCCTCAGGCGTGGCTACACCTTC
TRBJ1-2	once	TRBV18	-	CASSDANYGYTF	TGTGCCAGCTCAGATGCGAACTATGGCTACACCTTC
TRBJ1-1	-	TRBV7-8	-	CASSLGASENTEAFF	TGTGCCAGCAGCTTAGGGGCGTCTGAGAACACTGAAGCTTTCTTT
TRBJ2-1	-	TRBV11-3	-	CASSLEGPNEQFF	TGTGCCAGCAGCCTCGAGGGGCCCAATGAGCAGTTCTTC
TRBJ1-6	-	TRBV29-1	-	CSVYRYQSNSPLHF	TGCAGCGTTTACCGCTATCAATCTAATTCACCCCTCCACTTT
TRBJ2-2	-	TRBV5-1	TRBD1	CASRSQGDIGELFF	TGCGCCAGCAGGTCGCAGGGGGACATCGGGGAGCTGTTTTTT
TRBJ2-6	-	TRBV10-3	TRBD2	CAISVGLAGGLGANVLTF	TGTGCCATCAGTGTGGGACTAGCGGGGGGGCTTGGGGCCAACGTCCTGACTTTC
TRBJ1-5	-	TRBV4-2	-	CASSQDLAGRQPQHF	TGTGCCAGCAGCCAAGATTTGGCAGGGCGCCAGCCCCAGCATTTT
TRBJ2-1	-	TRBV7-2	TRBD2	CASSLEGTSGRINEQFF	TGTGCCAGCAGCTTAGAGGGGACTAGCGGGAGAATCAATGAGCAGTTCTTC
TRBJ2-5	-	TRBV29-1	-	CSVATSPETQYF	TGCAGCGTTGCTACTAGCCCCGAGACCCAGTACTTC
TRBJ1-2	once	TRBV6-5	TRBD1	CASSYSTGKNYGYTF	TGTGCCAGCAGTTACTCGACAGGGAAGAACTATGGCTACACCTTC
TRBJ2-7	few	TRBV5-5	-	CASSLTGNSYEQYF	TGTGCCAGCAGCTTAACAGGGAACTCCTACGAGCAGTACTTC
TRBJ2-2	-	TRBV5-1	-	CASSGVTGTGELFF	TGCGCCAGCAGCGGAGTCACAGGGACCGGGGAGCTGTTTTTT
TRBJ1-1	-	TRBV11-2	-	CASTSSYGREENTEAFF	TGTGCCAGCACCTCTTCATATGGACGGGAAGAAAACACTGAAGCTTTCTTT
TRBJ1-1	few	TRBV7-6	-	CASSLGVPGKDTEAFF	TGTGCCAGCAGCTTAGGTGTCCCTGGAAAGGACACTGAAGCTTTCTTT
TRBJ2-1	-	TRBV4-2	-	CASSRATRRQGRYNEQFF	TGTGCCAGCAGCCGAGCTACTCGGAGGCAGGGAAGGTACAATGAGCAGTTCTTC
TRBJ2-7	once	TRBV29-1	-	CSGRSTNDEQYF	TGCAGCGGGAGGTCGACCAACGACGAGCAGTACTTC
TRBJ1-2	large	TRBV7-2	TRBD1	CASSEDRGSGYTF	TGTGCCAGCAGCGAGGACAGGGGAAGTGGCTACACCTTC
TRBJ2-5	-	TRBV4-2	-	CASSPRDSGAETQYF	TGTGCCAGCAGCCCCCGGGACTCGGGGGCGGAGACCCAGTACTTC
TRBJ2-7	-	TRBV27	-	CASSPGPYSYEQYF	TGTGCCAGCAGTCCTGGCCCTTACTCCTACGAGCAGTACTTC
TRBJ1-1	-	TRBV11-3	-	CASSLGKKNTEAFF	TGTGCCAGCAGCTTGGGTAAAAAGAACACTGAAGCTTTCTTT
TRBJ2-3	-	TRBV10-1	-	CAPIRGSSTDTQYF	TGCGCCCCTATACGGGGGTCTAGCACAGATACGCAGTATTTT
TRBJ2-3	-	TRBV9	TRBD2	CASSVSGLAGDTDTQYF	TGTGCCAGCAGCGTTTCCGGACTAGCGGGGGACACAGATACGCAGTATTTT